A selection of T cell receptor beta chains follows, all from one sample in a study of molecular identifiers for immune sequencing clone quantification. TCRdb analysed the PCR reads with MiXCR anew, one entry per CDR3 protein. The sample holds hundreds of thousands of distinct CDR3 sequences; about 20% are singletons and the top ten take roughly 0.9%. The specimen was naive CD8+ T cells from blood, with Jurkat cell RNA spiked in. Receptors originate from a human donor in good health. Some libraries in this study had Jurkat cell RNA spiked in. CDR3s include the opening cysteine and the closing phenylalanine or tryptophan. D genes are given only for firm matches. The size of a clone is reported for some rows only, either as once, few or many, or as a class for expanded clones.

CDR3nt: TGTGCCATCAGTCTAGGGGGCTTAGACTACGAGCAGTACTTC
CDR3aa: CAISLGGLDYEQYF
d_gene: TRBD1
abundance: few
len: 14
j_gene: TRBJ2-7
v_gene: TRBV10-3

CDR3nt: TGTGCCAGTAGTTACTTGACAGAGATTAGCAATCAGCCCCAGCATTTT
CDR3aa: CASSYLTEISNQPQHF
d_gene: -
abundance: many
len: 16
j_gene: TRBJ1-5
v_gene: TRBV19

CDR3nt: TGTGCCAGCAGCTTAGATTTTGCAGGCTTAGAGAACACTGAAGCTTTCTTT
CDR3aa: CASSLDFAGLENTEAFF
d_gene: -
abundance: many
len: 17
j_gene: TRBJ1-1
v_gene: TRBV7-2

CDR3nt: TGTGCCAGCAGCCAAACCCTCATGGAGGAGCTGTTTTTT
CDR3aa: CASSQTLMEELFF
d_gene: -
abundance: -
len: 13
j_gene: TRBJ2-2
v_gene: TRBV7-6

CDR3nt: TGTGCCAGCAGCTTAGGGCAGGGGGTGAACACTGAAGCTTTCTTT
CDR3aa: CASSLGQGVNTEAFF
d_gene: TRBD1
abundance: many
len: 15
j_gene: TRBJ1-1
v_gene: TRBV7-9

CDR3nt: TGTGCCAGCAGCGTAGAGGGACTCGAGGAAGAGACCCAGTACTTC
CDR3aa: CASSVEGLEEETQYF
d_gene: -
abundance: few
len: 15
j_gene: TRBJ2-5
v_gene: TRBV9

CDR3nt: TGCAGCGTTGTTCGCCCCCGGAGTGACGAGCAGTACTTC
CDR3aa: CSVVRPRSDEQYF
d_gene: -
abundance: many
len: 13
j_gene: TRBJ2-7
v_gene: TRBV29-1

CDR3nt: TGTGCCAGCAGCGTAGCTTCCGGCAGGGCGAACACTGAAGCTTTCTTT
CDR3aa: CASSVASGRANTEAFF
d_gene: -
abundance: -
len: 16
j_gene: TRBJ1-1
v_gene: TRBV9

CDR3nt: TGCGCCAGCAGCCATCCCCCCACTGAAGCTTTCTTT
CDR3aa: CASSHPPTEAFF
d_gene: -
abundance: -
len: 12
j_gene: TRBJ1-1
v_gene: TRBV4-1

CDR3nt: TGTGCCAGCAGGGGGGACGGTCAAGAGACCCAGTACTTC
CDR3aa: CASRGDGQETQYF
d_gene: -
abundance: many
len: 13
j_gene: TRBJ2-5
v_gene: TRBV6-5

CDR3nt: TGTGCCAGCGGAGCCGGGGTACAGCCCCAGCATTTT
CDR3aa: CASGAGVQPQHF
d_gene: -
abundance: few
len: 12
j_gene: TRBJ1-5
v_gene: TRBV6-5

CDR3nt: TGCGCCAGCAGCCAAGATCGATGGGGCCGTTTGTACGAGCAGTACTTC
CDR3aa: CASSQDRWGRLYEQYF
d_gene: -
abundance: many
len: 16
j_gene: TRBJ2-7
v_gene: TRBV4-3

CDR3nt: TGTGCCAGCAGCCCAAGGGGGGACTACAATGAGCAGTTCTTC
CDR3aa: CASSPRGDYNEQFF
d_gene: -
abundance: -
len: 14
j_gene: TRBJ2-1
v_gene: TRBV13

CDR3nt: TGTGCCTGGAACGGGCCCGTTGGGCTAGCGTTGACCGGGGAGCTGTTTTTT
CDR3aa: CAWNGPVGLALTGELFF
d_gene: -
abundance: many
len: 17
j_gene: TRBJ2-2
v_gene: TRBV30

CDR3nt: TGTGCCAGCAGCCTCGACTGGGACAGCTTCTACGAGCAGTACTTC
CDR3aa: CASSLDWDSFYEQYF
d_gene: TRBD1
abundance: many
len: 15
j_gene: TRBJ2-7
v_gene: TRBV11-1

CDR3nt: TGTGCCACCCGGGCGAGTGGTCACGAGCAGTACTTC
CDR3aa: CATRASGHEQYF
d_gene: -
abundance: many
len: 12
j_gene: TRBJ2-7
v_gene: TRBV12-3/TRBV12-4

CDR3nt: TGCAGCGTTGAAGGCGACGGGACAGGGGGCTGGGAGCAGTTCTTC
CDR3aa: CSVEGDGTGGWEQFF
d_gene: TRBD1
abundance: few
len: 15
j_gene: TRBJ2-1
v_gene: TRBV29-1

CDR3nt: TGTGCCAGCAGACCCGGACAGGGTTTCTCCTACGAGCAGTACTTC
CDR3aa: CASRPGQGFSYEQYF
d_gene: TRBD1
abundance: few
len: 15
j_gene: TRBJ2-7
v_gene: TRBV6-6

CDR3nt: TGTGCCAGCAGATCGCCAGGGATGGAGACCCAGTACTTC
CDR3aa: CASRSPGMETQYF
d_gene: -
abundance: many
len: 13
j_gene: TRBJ2-5
v_gene: TRBV7-9

CDR3nt: TGTGCCAGCAGCCCGGGTCTCCAGGGACCTAATTCACCCCTCCACTTT
CDR3aa: CASSPGLQGPNSPLHF
d_gene: -
abundance: -
len: 16
j_gene: TRBJ1-6
v_gene: TRBV13

CDR3nt: TGTGCCAGTAGTCCGATGGACACTACCTACAATGAGCAGTTCTTC
CDR3aa: CASSPMDTTYNEQFF
d_gene: -
abundance: -
len: 15
j_gene: TRBJ2-1
v_gene: TRBV19

CDR3nt: TGTGCCTGGAGTCATGGATATAGCAATCAGCCCCAGCATTTT
CDR3aa: CAWSHGYSNQPQHF
d_gene: -
abundance: many
len: 14
j_gene: TRBJ1-5
v_gene: TRBV30

CDR3nt: TGTGCCACCAGTGATTCCGACAGCTACCAAGAGACCCAGTACTTC
CDR3aa: CATSDSDSYQETQYF
d_gene: -
abundance: many
len: 15
j_gene: TRBJ2-5
v_gene: TRBV24-1

CDR3nt: TGTGCCAGCAGTTTATCCGGACAGGGGGCCGGGGATGAGCAGTTCTTC
CDR3aa: CASSLSGQGAGDEQFF
d_gene: TRBD1
abundance: few
len: 16
j_gene: TRBJ2-1
v_gene: TRBV27

CDR3nt: TGTGCCAGCAGCCAAAGCGTATACGGAGGGACAGGGAGTCAGCCCCAGCATTTT
CDR3aa: CASSQSVYGGTGSQPQHF
d_gene: TRBD1
abundance: many
len: 18
j_gene: TRBJ1-5
v_gene: TRBV3-1

CDR3nt: TGCGCCAGCAGCCAAGATCGCTCCTACGAGCAGTACTTC
CDR3aa: CASSQDRSYEQYF
d_gene: -
abundance: many
len: 13
j_gene: TRBJ2-7
v_gene: TRBV4-3

CDR3nt: TGTGCCAGCAGCTGGGGTGGTGGCGAGCAGCACTTC
CDR3aa: CASSWGGGEQHF
d_gene: -
abundance: -
len: 12
j_gene: TRBJ2-7
v_gene: TRBV7-9

CDR3nt: TGTGCCAGCAGTTACGGCGGCAGATCCTACGAGCAGTACTTC
CDR3aa: CASSYGGRSYEQYF
d_gene: -
abundance: -
len: 14
j_gene: TRBJ2-7
v_gene: TRBV6-2/TRBV6-3

CDR3nt: TGTGCCAGCAGCGGAACCGGGACAGGGGCTAGCTCCTACGAGCAGTACTTC
CDR3aa: CASSGTGTGASSYEQYF
d_gene: TRBD1
abundance: many
len: 17
j_gene: TRBJ2-7
v_gene: TRBV13

CDR3nt: TGCAGCGTTTCTGGCCAGCCCTCCGGGGAAAATGAAAAACTGTTTTTT
CDR3aa: CSVSGQPSGENEKLFF
d_gene: -
abundance: many
len: 16
j_gene: TRBJ1-4
v_gene: TRBV29-1

CDR3nt: TGTGCCAGCTGCCCCACGGACTCGAACACTGAAGCTTTCTTT
CDR3aa: CASCPTDSNTEAFF
d_gene: -
abundance: few
len: 14
j_gene: TRBJ1-1
v_gene: TRBV7-9

CDR3nt: TGTGCCAGCAGCTCTGACAGGGGGTTGGCAGATACGCAGTATTTT
CDR3aa: CASSSDRGLADTQYF
d_gene: TRBD1
abundance: many
len: 15
j_gene: TRBJ2-3
v_gene: TRBV7-9

CDR3nt: TGCAGTGCTAGAGATTGGTGGGCAGGGGGCGAAAACACTGAAGCTTTCTTT
CDR3aa: CSARDWWAGGENTEAFF
d_gene: TRBD1
abundance: many
len: 17
j_gene: TRBJ1-1
v_gene: TRBV20-1

CDR3nt: TGTGCCTGGGGAGTTACTAACTTGGGGGGGCAGTACTTC
CDR3aa: CAWGVTNLGGQYF
d_gene: -
abundance: -
len: 13
j_gene: TRBJ2-7
v_gene: TRBV30

CDR3nt: TGCAGTGCTAGAGGGGAGGCTAGCGGGAGGCCCGGGGGTGAGCAGTTCTTC
CDR3aa: CSARGEASGRPGGEQFF
d_gene: TRBD2
abundance: -
len: 17
j_gene: TRBJ2-1
v_gene: TRBV20-1

CDR3nt: TGTGCCAGCAGTCCTTCTCTCCGTGCCTCCTACGAGCAGTACTTC
CDR3aa: CASSPSLRASYEQYF
d_gene: -
abundance: many
len: 15
j_gene: TRBJ2-7
v_gene: TRBV6-5

CDR3nt: TGTGCCAGCGGCGTAGCGTCCTACACAGATACGCAGTATTTT
CDR3aa: CASGVASYTDTQYF
d_gene: -
abundance: -
len: 14
j_gene: TRBJ2-3
v_gene: TRBV9

CDR3nt: TGCAGCGTTGAAGATCTTGACGGATCAAGCTCTGGGGCCAACGTCCTGACTTTC
CDR3aa: CSVEDLDGSSSGANVLTF
d_gene: -
abundance: many
len: 18
j_gene: TRBJ2-6
v_gene: TRBV29-1

CDR3nt: TGTGCCAGTAGTATAACTAGCGGGAGGGCCAATGAGCAGTTCTTC
CDR3aa: CASSITSGRANEQFF
d_gene: TRBD2
abundance: few
len: 15
j_gene: TRBJ2-1
v_gene: TRBV19

CDR3nt: TGTGCCAGCAGTGATCTCGCGGCAGGGGGCAATAATTCACCCCTCCACTTT
CDR3aa: CASSDLAAGGNNSPLHF
d_gene: TRBD1
abundance: few
len: 17
j_gene: TRBJ1-6
v_gene: TRBV25-1

CDR3nt: TGCGCCAGCAGCCAAGATATGGGGAGCAATCAGCCCCAGCATTTT
CDR3aa: CASSQDMGSNQPQHF
d_gene: -
abundance: many
len: 15
j_gene: TRBJ1-5
v_gene: TRBV4-3

CDR3nt: TGTGCCATCAGGGCTGAGGGGGCTCTCTCCTACGAGCAGTACTTC
CDR3aa: CAIRAEGALSYEQYF
d_gene: TRBD1
abundance: -
len: 15
j_gene: TRBJ2-7
v_gene: TRBV10-3

CDR3nt: TGTGCCAGCAGTTTAATGCAGGATCGGATTGGCTACACCTTC
CDR3aa: CASSLMQDRIGYTF
d_gene: -
abundance: few
len: 14
j_gene: TRBJ1-2
v_gene: TRBV12-3/TRBV12-4

CDR3nt: TGTGCCAGCAGCTTGGGGGACGGAACCTACGAGCAGTACTTC
CDR3aa: CASSLGDGTYEQYF
d_gene: -
abundance: many
len: 14
j_gene: TRBJ2-7
v_gene: TRBV5-4

CDR3nt: TGTGCCAGCAGCGAAGGGGGACGGAGCAATCAGCCCCAGCATTTT
CDR3aa: CASSEGGRSNQPQHF
d_gene: -
abundance: many
len: 15
j_gene: TRBJ1-5
v_gene: TRBV9

CDR3nt: TGTGCCAGCAGCTTAAAGAGGGGACAGGGATCCTACGAGCAGTACTTC
CDR3aa: CASSLKRGQGSYEQYF
d_gene: TRBD1
abundance: -
len: 16
j_gene: TRBJ2-7
v_gene: TRBV11-2

CDR3nt: TGTGCCAGCAGTTACTTGGGGACTCCTCGCTACGAGCAGTACTTC
CDR3aa: CASSYLGTPRYEQYF
d_gene: -
abundance: few
len: 15
j_gene: TRBJ2-7
v_gene: TRBV6-2/TRBV6-3

CDR3nt: TGTGCCAGTAATGGAGACACGGGCACAGATACGCAGTATTTT
CDR3aa: CASNGDTGTDTQYF
d_gene: -
abundance: -
len: 14
j_gene: TRBJ2-3
v_gene: TRBV19

CDR3nt: TGTGCCAGTAGTAACCAACAGGGGGGCACTGAAGCTTTCTTT
CDR3aa: CASSNQQGGTEAFF
d_gene: TRBD1
abundance: many
len: 14
j_gene: TRBJ1-1
v_gene: TRBV19

CDR3nt: TGTGCCTGGAGTGTAGCAGGGAGCACAGATACGCAGTATTTT
CDR3aa: CAWSVAGSTDTQYF
d_gene: -
abundance: many
len: 14
j_gene: TRBJ2-3
v_gene: TRBV30